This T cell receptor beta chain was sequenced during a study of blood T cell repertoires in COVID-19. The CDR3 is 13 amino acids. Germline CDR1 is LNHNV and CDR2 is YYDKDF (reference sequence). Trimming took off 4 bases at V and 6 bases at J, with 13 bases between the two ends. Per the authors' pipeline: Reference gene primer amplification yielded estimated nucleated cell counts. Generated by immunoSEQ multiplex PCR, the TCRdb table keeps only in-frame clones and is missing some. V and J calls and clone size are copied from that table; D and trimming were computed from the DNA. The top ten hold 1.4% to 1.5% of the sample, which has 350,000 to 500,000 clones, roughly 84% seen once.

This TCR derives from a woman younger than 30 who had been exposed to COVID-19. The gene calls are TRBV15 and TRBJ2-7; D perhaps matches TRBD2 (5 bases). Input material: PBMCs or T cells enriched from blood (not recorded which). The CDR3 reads CATSIEPGFEQYF. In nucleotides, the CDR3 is TGTGCCACCAGCATCGAACCGGGATTCGAGCAGTACTTC.